Listed below are T cell receptor beta chains from one sample, sequenced in a study of blood T cell repertoires in COVID-19. Assay used: immunoSEQ multiplex PCR; TCRdb lists only in-frame clones, some missing. The sample has 60,000 to 70,000 clones, 70% to 90% seen once; the top ten hold 15% to 20%. The sample consisted of peripheral blood. The receptors stem from a man aged 35-49 years with COVID-19, enrolled during active disease. CDR3s include the opening cysteine and the closing phenylalanine or tryptophan. A D gene is named only where the DNA matches it firmly. Expanded clones get a size class; other rows say once, few or many, or leave the size out.

v_call	clone_size	d_call	j_call	cdr3_nt	cdr3_aa
TRBV27	-	TRBD1	TRBJ1-2	TGTGCCAGCAGGGGGGACAGGGTAGCTAACTATGGCTACACCTTC	CASRGDRVANYGYTF
TRBV27	-	TRBD1	TRBJ1-2	TGTGCCAGCAGTCCACTCGACAGGGAGAATGGCTACACCTTC	CASSPLDRENGYTF
TRBV3-1/TRBV3-2	-	TRBD2	TRBJ2-2	TGTGCCAGCAGCCAAGCCCTAGCGGGGGGGCAAATGGTCGGGGAGCTGTTTTTT	CASSQALAGGQMVGELFF
TRBV6-1	-	-	TRBJ1-6	TGTGCCAGCAGTGAAGACGCGTCAGGCTATAATTCACCCCTCCACTTT	CASSEDASGYNSPLHF
TRBV2	-	-	TRBJ1-5	TGTGCCAGCAGCTCAGGGGTCCTCCAGCATTTT	CASSSGVLQHF
TRBV7-9	-	TRBD2	TRBJ2-1	TGTGCCAGCAGCTTTGGGCGGGGGGGAAACAATGAGCAGTTCTTC	CASSFGRGGNNEQFF
TRBV13	-	-	TRBJ2-2	TGTGCCAGCGGCCCACGGGGGGCAGGGGATACCGGGGAGCTGTTTTTT	CASGPRGAGDTGELFF
TRBV2	-	-	TRBJ2-1	TGTGCCAGCACGGGGGGCGGGGGTCACAATGAGCAGTTCTTC	CASTGGGGHNEQFF
TRBV13	-	-	TRBJ1-5	TGTGCCAGCAGCTTAAGAACTTCTAATCAGCCCCAGCATTTT	CASSLRTSNQPQHF
TRBV2	-	TRBD1	TRBJ1-5	TGTGCCAGCAGGGAAAACCGGGACAGAAATCAGCCCCAGCATTTT	CASRENRDRNQPQHF
TRBV30	-	-	TRBJ2-5	TGTGCCTGGAGCAGGGGGGAGGAGACCCAGTACTTC	CAWSRGEETQYF
TRBV5-4	-	-	TRBJ2-5	TGTGCCAGCAGCTCACTAGGAGGAGAGACCCAGTACTTC	CASSSLGGETQYF
TRBV13	-	TRBD2	TRBJ2-3	TGTGCCAGCAGCTTAAGGACTAGCGGGGGTGTAGGAGATACGCAGTATTTT	CASSLRTSGGVGDTQYF
TRBV10-3	-	TRBD2	TRBJ2-7	TGTGCCATCAGTGGACTAGCGGGGGGATCCTACGAGCAGTACTTC	CAISGLAGGSYEQYF
TRBV5-4	once	-	TRBJ2-1	TGTGCCAGCAGCCTATCCCATGAGCAGTTCTTC	CASSLSHEQFF
TRBV6-5	-	-	TRBJ2-5	TGTGCCAGCAGTTACTCGTCCGAGGGGGGGCTTACCCAGTACTTC	CASSYSSEGGLTQYF
TRBV6-1	once	-	TRBJ1-2	TGTGCCAGCAGTGAAGCAATACAGGGTTTCTTTGGCTACACCTTC	CASSEAIQGFFGYTF
TRBV10-3	few	TRBD1	TRBJ1-5	TGTGCCATCAGCGGGACAGGGCGTCAGCCCCAGCATTTT	CAISGTGRQPQHF
TRBV19	-	TRBD1	TRBJ2-2	TGTGCCACCCGGGACAGGGTCGGCACCGGGGAGCTGTTTTTT	CATRDRVGTGELFF
TRBV27	-	TRBD2	TRBJ2-3	TGTGCCAGCAGTCCCAGCCCAGGGCGGGGGGTCAGCACAGATACGCAGTATTTT	CASSPSPGRGVSTDTQYF
TRBV5-5	-	-	TRBJ1-6	TGTGCCAGCAGCTTGCAAGGAGATTCACCCCTCCACTTT	CASSLQGDSPLHF
TRBV2	-	TRBD2	TRBJ2-5	TGTGCCAGCACTAGCGGGGGGGCCGGCGAGACCCAGTACTTC	CASTSGGAGETQYF
TRBV18	-	-	TRBJ2-2	TGTGCCAGCTCTGGAGCGAACAGTGGACACGGGGAGCTGTTTTTT	CASSGANSGHGELFF
TRBV5-6	-	-	TRBJ1-5	TGTGCCAGCAGCGCAGGGTATCTCCAGCCCCAGCATTTT	CASSAGYLQPQHF
TRBV11-1	-	TRBD2	TRBJ2-2	TGTGCCAGCAGACTAGCGGGGGGCACCGGGGAGCTGTTTTTT	CASRLAGGTGELFF
TRBV18	-	-	TRBJ1-6	TGTGCCAGCTCACCCTACTCGGGGGGCCGCTCCTATAATTCACCCCTCCACTTT	CASSPYSGGRSYNSPLHF
TRBV9	-	-	TRBJ1-1	TGTGCCAGCAGCCTCGATGGGGGACTGTACGTTGAAGCTTTCTTT	CASSLDGGLYVEAFF
TRBV2	-	-	TRBJ1-1	TGTGCCAGCAGTGAAGGAAGCAGGGAAGCTTTCTTT	CASSEGSREAFF
TRBV7-9	-	TRBD2	TRBJ2-7	TGTGCCAGCAGCTTAGTGGACGGGGGGAGTTCCTACGAGCAGTACTTC	CASSLVDGGSSYEQYF
TRBV7-2	-	-	TRBJ2-7	TGTGCCAGCAGCCCCCATCGAGTGGTCGAGCAGTACTTC	CASSPHRVVEQYF
TRBV5-1	-	TRBD1	TRBJ1-5	TGCGCCAGCAGCTTGGACCCTACAGGGGTCGGTCAGCCCCAGCATTTT	CASSLDPTGVGQPQHF
TRBV19	-	-	TRBJ2-5	TGTGCCAGTCGACTAACACTAGTATCGGCGGAGACCCAGTACTTC	CASRLTLVSAETQYF
TRBV5-4	-	TRBD1	TRBJ2-7	TGTGCCAGCAGCTTGATTGGGACAGGGGAAGCCGAGCAGTACTTC	CASSLIGTGEAEQYF
TRBV25-1	-	-	TRBJ1-5	TGTGCCAGCAGTGATTCCCACCACCGGGGGGGGCCCCAGCATTTT	CASSDSHHRGGPQHF
TRBV6-5	once	TRBD1	TRBJ2-3	TGTGCCAGCAATAGGGGACAGTCAGCGGATACGCAGTATTTT	CASNRGQSADTQYF
TRBV7-2	-	TRBD1	TRBJ1-4	TGTGCCAGCAGCCTCGACGGGACAGTACATGAAAAACTGTTTTTT	CASSLDGTVHEKLFF
TRBV5-4	-	TRBD1	TRBJ2-5	TGTGCCAGCAGCCTGGGACAGAGCCAAGAGACCCAGTACTTC	CASSLGQSQETQYF
TRBV29-1	-	-	TRBJ2-1	TGCAGCGTTGACCGGGACTTTCCCACCTACAATGAGCAGTTCTTC	CSVDRDFPTYNEQFF
TRBV9	-	-	TRBJ2-2	TGTGCCAGCAGCCAAGGAGGGCAACTCACCGGGGAGCTGTTTTTT	CASSQGGQLTGELFF
TRBV6-6	-	TRBD1	TRBJ2-4	TGTGCCAGTCAACAGGGGTCGGAAAACATTCAGTACTTC	CASQQGSENIQYF
TRBV27	-	TRBD1	TRBJ1-1	TGTGCCAGCACTTTCTCAGGGGACAGGGGGCGTTTGACTGAAGCTTTCTTT	CASTFSGDRGRLTEAFF
TRBV2	-	-	TRBJ1-5	TGTGCCAGCAAGGGACAAATTAGCAATCAGCCCCAGCATTTT	CASKGQISNQPQHF
TRBV30	-	-	TRBJ1-1	TGTGCCTGGAGTGTCCCACAGGGGAACACTGAAGCTTTCTTT	CAWSVPQGNTEAFF
TRBV27	-	TRBD1	TRBJ2-1	TGTGCCAGCAGTTCCGGACAGGTTAGGCAGTTCTTC	CASSSGQVRQFF
TRBV6-1	-	-	TRBJ1-2	TGTGCCAGCAGTGCAGCAACGGGACACTTCTATGGCTACACCTTC	CASSAATGHFYGYTF
TRBV9	-	TRBD1	TRBJ2-2	TGTGCCAGCAGCGTAGGGGGGACAGCGCCTCGAACACCGGAGCTGTTTTTT	CASSVGGTAPRTPELFF
TRBV29-1	-	TRBD2	TRBJ2-3	TGCAGCGTGGTCATAGCGGGGGTCACAGATACGCAGTATTTT	CSVVIAGVTDTQYF
TRBV5-1	-	-	TRBJ2-7	TGCGCCAGCAGCTGGACAATTGGTAGGGACGAGCAGTACTTC	CASSWTIGRDEQYF
TRBV2	-	TRBD1	TRBJ2-3	TGTGCCAGCAGCATACAGGGGGTCGGCACAGATACGCAGTATTTT	CASSIQGVGTDTQYF
TRBV7-9	-	TRBD2	TRBJ2-1	TGTGCCAGCAGCTTAGGGGAGGGGAATGAGCAGTTCTTC	CASSLGEGNEQFF
TRBV6-5	-	-	TRBJ1-4	TGTGCCAGCCGAATAAGCCTTTCTAATGAAAAACTGTTTTTT	CASRISLSNEKLFF
TRBV10-2	few	-	TRBJ1-6	TGCGCCAGCAGTGGCGACTATAATAATTCACCCCTCCACTTT	CASSGDYNNSPLHF
TRBV3-1/TRBV3-2	once	TRBD1	TRBJ2-5	TGTGCCAGCAGCCAAGTAGAAGGACAGGGTTCCCAAGAGACCCAGTACTTC	CASSQVEGQGSQETQYF
TRBV13	-	-	TRBJ1-6	TGTGCCAGCAGCCCGAGAGCCCAGGGGCCTAATTCACCCCTCCACTTT	CASSPRAQGPNSPLHF
TRBV9	-	-	TRBJ1-2	TGTGCCAGCAGCCCAGAGGGGGACGGCTACTATGGCTACACCTTC	CASSPEGDGYYGYTF
TRBV6-6	few	TRBD1	TRBJ1-5	TGTGCCAGCAGCGGACAGGGAAAATATCAGCCCCAGCATTTT	CASSGQGKYQPQHF
TRBV4-1	-	-	TRBJ1-1	TGCGCCAGCAGCCAAGATCCGGGTGGGGGGACTGAAGCTTTCTTT	CASSQDPGGGTEAFF
TRBV7-9	-	-	TRBJ2-1	TGTGCCAGCAGCAGGACAGACAATGAGCAGTTCTTC	CASSRTDNEQFF
TRBV5-4	-	TRBD2	TRBJ2-3	TGTGCCAGCAGCGTCAGGAGCGGGGGTGCAGATACGCAGTATTTT	CASSVRSGGADTQYF